This T cell receptor beta chain was captured in a study of shared clonotypes between healthy human individuals. Worth noting for this clone: The identical CDR3 is also encoded by other nucleotide sequences in the sample.

The germline V gene encodes CDR1 SGHAT and CDR2 FQNNGV. Trimming removed 5 bases from V and 4 bases from J, with 6 bases in between. This CDR3 is built from 13 residues. Assay used: immunoSEQ multiplex PCR; TCRdb lists only in-frame clones, some missing. The data hold approximately 1.4 million clones, with nearly 99% observed a single time. The sequence was collected from a man aged 25 to 45 in good health. The genes are TRBV11-2 and TRBJ2-6; D not certain. Sequenced: naive CD4+ T cells sorted from blood. The subset: CD45RA+ positively selected. The CDR3 reads CASSPSGANVLTF. The CDR3 DNA is TGTGCCAGCAGCCCTTCCGGGGCCAACGTCCTGACTTTC. Full variable domain (missing parts from reference TRBV11-2 and TRBJ2-6): EAGVAQSPRYKIIEKRQSVAFWCNPISGHATLYWYQQILGQGPKLLIQFQNNGVVDDSQLPKDRFSAERLKGVDSTLKIQPAKLEDSAVYLCASSPSGANVLTFGAGSRLTVL.